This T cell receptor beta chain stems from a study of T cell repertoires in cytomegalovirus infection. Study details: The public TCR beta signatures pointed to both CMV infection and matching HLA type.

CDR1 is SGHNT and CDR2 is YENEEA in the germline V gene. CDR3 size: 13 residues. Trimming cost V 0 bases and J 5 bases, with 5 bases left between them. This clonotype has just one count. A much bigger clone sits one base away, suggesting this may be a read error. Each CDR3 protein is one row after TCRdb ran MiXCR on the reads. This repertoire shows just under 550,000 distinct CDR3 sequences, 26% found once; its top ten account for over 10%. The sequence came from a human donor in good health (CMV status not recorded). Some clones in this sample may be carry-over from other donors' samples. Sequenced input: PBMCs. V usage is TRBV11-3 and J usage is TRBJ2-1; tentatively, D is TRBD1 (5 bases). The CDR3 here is CASSLEQDNEQFF. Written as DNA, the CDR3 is TGTGCCAGCAGCTTAGAACAGGACAATGAGCAGTTCTTC.